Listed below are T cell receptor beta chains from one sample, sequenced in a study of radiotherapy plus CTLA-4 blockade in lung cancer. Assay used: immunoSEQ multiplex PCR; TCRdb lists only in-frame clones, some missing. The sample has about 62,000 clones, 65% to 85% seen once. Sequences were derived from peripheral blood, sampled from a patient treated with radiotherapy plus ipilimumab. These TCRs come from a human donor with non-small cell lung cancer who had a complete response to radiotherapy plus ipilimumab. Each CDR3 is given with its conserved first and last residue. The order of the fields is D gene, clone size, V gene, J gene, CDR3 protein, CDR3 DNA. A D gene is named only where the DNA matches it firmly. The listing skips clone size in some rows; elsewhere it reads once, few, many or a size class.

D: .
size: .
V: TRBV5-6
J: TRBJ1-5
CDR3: CASSLEGMSNQPQHF
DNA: TGTGCCAGCAGCCTAGAAGGAATGAGCAATCAGCCCCAGCATTTT

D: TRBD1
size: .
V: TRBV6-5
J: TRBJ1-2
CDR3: CASSYSRQGTNYGYTF
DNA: TGTGCCAGCAGTTACTCGCGACAGGGTACGAACTATGGCTACACCTTC

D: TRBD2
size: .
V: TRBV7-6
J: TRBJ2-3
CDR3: CASSLGGGGTDTQYF
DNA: TGTGCCAGCAGCTTAGGCGGGGGGGGCACAGATACGCAGTATTTT

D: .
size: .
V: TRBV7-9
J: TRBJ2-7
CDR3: CASSISYEQYF
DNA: TGTGCCAGCAGCATCAGCTACGAGCAGTACTTC

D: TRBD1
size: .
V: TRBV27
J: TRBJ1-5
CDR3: CASSPGQGMNQPQHF
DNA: TGTGCCAGCAGTCCGGGACAGGGGATGAATCAGCCCCAGCATTTT

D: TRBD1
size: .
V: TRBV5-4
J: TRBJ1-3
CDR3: CASSLGGGRAGNTIYF
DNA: TGTGCCAGCAGCTTGGGAGGGGGCAGGGCTGGAAACACCATATATTTT

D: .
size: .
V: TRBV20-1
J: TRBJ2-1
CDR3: CSAGRNEQFF
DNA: TGCAGTGCTGGCCGCAATGAGCAGTTCTTC

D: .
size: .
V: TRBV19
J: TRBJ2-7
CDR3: CASSSHLGAPQSYEQYF
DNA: TGTGCCAGTAGTTCTCACTTAGGGGCCCCACAGAGCTACGAGCAGTACTTC

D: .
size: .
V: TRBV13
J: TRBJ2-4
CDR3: CASSLLGGPGKNIQYF
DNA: TGTGCCAGCAGCTTACTTGGCGGGCCAGGTAAAAACATTCAGTACTTC

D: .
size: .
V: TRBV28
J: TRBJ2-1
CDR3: CASSEQGYEQFF
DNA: TGTGCCAGCAGTGAACAGGGCTATGAGCAGTTCTTC

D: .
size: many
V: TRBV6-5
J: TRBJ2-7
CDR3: CASSPNDRRYEQYF
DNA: TGTGCCAGCAGTCCTAATGACAGGCGGTACGAGCAGTACTTC

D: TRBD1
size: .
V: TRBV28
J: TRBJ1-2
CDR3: CASSSTGQGNYGYTF
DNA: TGTGCCAGCAGTTCCACGGGACAGGGAAACTATGGCTACACCTTC

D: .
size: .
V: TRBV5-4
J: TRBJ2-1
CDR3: CASSFYPGNEQFF
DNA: TGTGCCAGCAGCTTTTATCCCGGGAATGAGCAGTTCTTC

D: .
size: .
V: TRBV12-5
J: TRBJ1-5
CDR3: CASGQDNLLPPNKPQHF
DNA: TGTGCTAGTGGCCAAGACAATCTCCTGCCCCCCAATAAGCCCCAGCATTTT

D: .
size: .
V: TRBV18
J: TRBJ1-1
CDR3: CASSRTDNTEAFF
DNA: TGTGCCAGCTCAAGGACAGACAACACTGAAGCTTTCTTT

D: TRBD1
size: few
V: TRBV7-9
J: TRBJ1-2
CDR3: CASGQGLDYGYTF
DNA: TGTGCCAGTGGACAGGGGTTGGACTATGGCTACACCTTC

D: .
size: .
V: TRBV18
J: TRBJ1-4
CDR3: CASSPPQKKEKLFF
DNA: TGTGCCAGCTCACCACCGCAGAAGAAGGAAAAACTGTTTTTT

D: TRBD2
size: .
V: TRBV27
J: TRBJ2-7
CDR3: CASSLRSSGSYEQYF
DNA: TGTGCCAGCAGTTTAAGGTCTAGCGGGAGCTACGAGCAGTACTTC

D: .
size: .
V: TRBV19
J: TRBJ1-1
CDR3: CASSMINPPGGTEAFF
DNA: TGTGCCAGTAGTATGATAAATCCCCCGGGGGGGACTGAAGCTTTCTTT

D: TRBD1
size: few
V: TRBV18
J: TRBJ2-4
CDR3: CASSTGQGGFGIQYF
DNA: TGTGCCAGCTCAACCGGACAGGGGGGATTTGGCATTCAGTACTTC

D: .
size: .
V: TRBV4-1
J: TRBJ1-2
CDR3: CASSQEEGRGDYGYTF
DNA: TGCGCCAGCAGCCAAGAGGAGGGGAGAGGTGACTATGGCTACACCTTC

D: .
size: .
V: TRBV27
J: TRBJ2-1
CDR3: CASSLRGNEQFF
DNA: TGTGCCAGCAGTTTAAGGGGCAATGAGCAGTTCTTC

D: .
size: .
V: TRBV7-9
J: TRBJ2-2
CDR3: CASPPGGSTGELFF
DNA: TGTGCCAGCCCCCCAGGGGGGTCCACCGGGGAGCTGTTTTTT

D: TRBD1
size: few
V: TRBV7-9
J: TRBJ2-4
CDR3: CASSQDRVGNIQYF
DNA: TGTGCCAGCAGCCAGGACAGGGTTGGAAACATTCAGTACTTC

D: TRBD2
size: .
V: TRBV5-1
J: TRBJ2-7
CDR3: CASSFLGLAGGNEQYF
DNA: TGCGCCAGCAGCTTTTTAGGACTAGCGGGAGGTAACGAGCAGTACTTC

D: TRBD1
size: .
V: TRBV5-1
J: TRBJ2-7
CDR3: CASSLTGDTYEQYF
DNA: TGCGCCAGCAGCCTGACAGGGGATACTTACGAGCAGTACTTC

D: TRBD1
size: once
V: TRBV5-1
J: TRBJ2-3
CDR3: CAISMGDRTSTDTQYF
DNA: TGCGCCATTTCGATGGGGGACAGAACTAGCACAGATACGCAGTATTTT

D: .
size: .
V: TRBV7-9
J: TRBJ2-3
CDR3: CASSLGLVSTDTQYF
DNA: TGTGCCAGCAGCTTAGGGTTAGTGAGCACAGATACGCAGTATTTT

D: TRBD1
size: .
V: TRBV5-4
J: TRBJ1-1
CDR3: CASSLVTGDEAFF
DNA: TGTGCCAGCAGCTTGGTTACAGGGGATGAAGCTTTCTTT

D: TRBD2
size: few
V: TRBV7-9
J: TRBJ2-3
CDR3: CASSEPGLAGGSTDTQYF
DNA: TGTGCCAGCAGCGAACCGGGACTAGCGGGGGGCAGCACAGATACGCAGTATTTT

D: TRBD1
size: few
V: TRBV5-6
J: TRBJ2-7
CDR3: CASRPDRGRNEQYF
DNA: TGTGCCAGCAGGCCAGACAGGGGGCGAAACGAGCAGTACTTC

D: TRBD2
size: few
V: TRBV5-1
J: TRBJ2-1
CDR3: CASSLTGTSNEQFF
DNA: TGCGCCAGCAGCCTAACCGGGACTAGTAATGAGCAGTTCTTC

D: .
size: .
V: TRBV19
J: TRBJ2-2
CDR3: CASIGTFSNTGELFF
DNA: TGTGCCAGTATCGGGACTTTTTCGAACACCGGGGAGCTGTTTTTT

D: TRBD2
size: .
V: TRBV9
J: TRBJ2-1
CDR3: CASSVSGSKINEQFF
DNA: TGTGCCAGCAGCGTTAGCGGGAGCAAGATCAATGAGCAGTTCTTC

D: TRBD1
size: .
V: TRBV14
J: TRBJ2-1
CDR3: CASSRWTGGGEQFF
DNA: TGTGCCAGCAGCCGTTGGACAGGGGGGGGTGAGCAGTTCTTC

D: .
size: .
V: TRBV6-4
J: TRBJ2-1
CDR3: CASTKSESGTYNEQFF
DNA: TGTGCCAGCACCAAGTCGGAGAGCGGTACCTACAATGAGCAGTTCTTC

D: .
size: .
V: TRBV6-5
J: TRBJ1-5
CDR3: CASSLDLNNQPQHF
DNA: TGTGCCAGCAGTTTAGACTTAAACAATCAGCCCCAGCATTTT

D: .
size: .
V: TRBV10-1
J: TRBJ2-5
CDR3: CASSEWLRGEQYF
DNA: TGCGCCAGCAGTGAGTGGCTGCGCGGGGAGCAGTACTTC

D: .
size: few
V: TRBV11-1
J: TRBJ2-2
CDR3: CASSLRGLQLTGELFF
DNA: TGTGCCAGCAGCTTAAGAGGGTTACAACTTACCGGGGAGCTGTTTTTT

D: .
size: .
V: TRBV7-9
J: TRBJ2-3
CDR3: CASSSGGPGRDTQYF
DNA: TGTGCCAGCAGCTCCGGCGGACCGGGGAGGGATACGCAGTATTTT

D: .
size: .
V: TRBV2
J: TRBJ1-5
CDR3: CASSGGFTGEIQPQHF
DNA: TGTGCCAGCAGTGGTGGCTTTACAGGAGAGATTCAGCCCCAGCATTTT

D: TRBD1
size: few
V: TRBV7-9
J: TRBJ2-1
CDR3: CASSLESGTGSNEQFF
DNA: TGTGCCAGCAGCTTAGAATCCGGGACAGGGAGCAATGAGCAGTTCTTC

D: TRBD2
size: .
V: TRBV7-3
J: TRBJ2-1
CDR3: CASSSRTSGTYNEQFF
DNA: TGTGCCAGCAGCTCGAGGACTAGCGGAACCTACAATGAGCAGTTCTTC

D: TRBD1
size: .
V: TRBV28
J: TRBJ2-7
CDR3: CASSLRQGTTYEQYF
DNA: TGTGCCAGCAGTTTGCGACAGGGTACAACCTACGAGCAGTACTTC

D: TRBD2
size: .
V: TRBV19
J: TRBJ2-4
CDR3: CASSKTSGRPQNIQYF
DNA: TGTGCCAGTAGTAAGACTAGCGGGAGACCTCAAAACATTCAGTACTTC

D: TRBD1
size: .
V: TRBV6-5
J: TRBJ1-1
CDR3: CASKGGGQGPEAFF
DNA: TGTGCCAGCAAGGGGGGGGGACAGGGCCCTGAAGCTTTCTTT

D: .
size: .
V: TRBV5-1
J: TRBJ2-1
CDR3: CASSRLGSSYNEQFF
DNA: TGCGCCAGCTCGAGGCTAGGGAGCTCCTACAATGAGCAGTTCTTC

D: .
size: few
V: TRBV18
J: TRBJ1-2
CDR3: CASSPGTDYGYTF
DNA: TGTGCCAGCTCACCAGGTACAGACTATGGCTACACCTTC

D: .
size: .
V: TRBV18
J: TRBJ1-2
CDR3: CASSPALVRGSVGYTF
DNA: TGTGCCAGCTCACCGGCGTTGGTACGAGGCTCAGTTGGCTACACCTTC

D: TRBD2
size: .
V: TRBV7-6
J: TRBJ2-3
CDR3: CASSAGTSGATDTQYF
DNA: TGTGCCAGCAGCGCTGGGACTAGCGGAGCAACAGATACGCAGTATTTT

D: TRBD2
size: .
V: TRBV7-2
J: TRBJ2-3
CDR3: CASSLGGGRVDTQYF
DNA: TGTGCCAGCAGCTTAGGTGGTGGGAGGGTAGATACGCAGTATTTT

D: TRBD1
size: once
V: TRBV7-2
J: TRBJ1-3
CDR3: CASSFDQGAGGNTIYF
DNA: TGTGCCAGCAGTTTTGACCAGGGGGCGGGCGGAAACACCATATATTTT